Below, 29 T cell receptor beta chains from the same sample are listed, as sequenced in a study of PD-1 blockade in mismatch repair-deficient tumors. Profiling relied on immunoSEQ multiplex PCR, and the TCRdb table lists in-frame clones only, not all of them. The data show 100,000 to 150,000 clones, roughly 86% seen once. Material: peripheral blood, obtained 70 to 73 weeks after starting pembrolizumab. These receptors originate from an adult with mismatch repair-deficient cancer.

This clone was observed a few times. J is TRBJ2-7 and V is TRBV5-1; 7 bases match TRBD2. Germline CDR1 is SGHRS and CDR2 is YFSETQ. Losses at the gene ends were 3 bases for V and 4 bases for J; bases not matched to a gene: 4. This CDR3 comprises 13 residues. CDR3 in amino acids: CASSSREGYEQYF. The CDR3 DNA reads TGCGCCAGCAGCTCCAGGGAGGGATACGAGCAGTACTTC.

The chain joins TRBV7-9 to TRBJ2-7; tentatively, D is TRBD1 (6 bases). Looked up from germline, CDR1 is SEHNR and CDR2 is FQNEAQ (reference sequence). CDR3 size: 16 residues. Trimming took 3 bases from V and 3 from J, leaving 18 bases between them. CDR3 in amino acids: CASSFATGHAIYEQYF. The CDR3 DNA reads TGTGCCAGCAGCTTCGCAACGGGACACGCTATCTACGAGCAGTACTTC.

This sequence joins TRBV29-1 and TRBJ2-1, with TRBD2 identical over 11 bases. Trimming removed 0 bases from V and 9 bases from J; junction bases left unmatched: 7. CDR1 is SQVTM, CDR2 ANQGSEA, per germline. The CDR3 loop spans 15 amino acids. CDR3 region: CSVEDRTSGRGEQFF. The CDR3 bases are TGCAGCGTTGAAGATCGAACTAGCGGGAGAGGTGAGCAGTTCTTC.

J is TRBJ2-2 and V is TRBV7-9; TRBD1 aligns across 10 bases. The germline V gene has CDR1 SEHNR and CDR2 FQNEAQ (reference sequence). The CDR3 has 16 amino acids. With 2 bases clipped from V and 1 base from J, the junction kept 1 base outside the gene matches. CDR3 bases: TGTGCCAGCAGCTTATGGACAGGGGGGAACACCGGGGAGCTGTTTTTT. It specifies CASSLWTGGNTGELFF.

The rearrangement links TRBV4-1 to TRBJ2-1; 9 bases agree with TRBD2. This CDR3 has 17 amino acids. Germline V gene sequence: CDR1 MGHRA, CDR2 YSYEKL. V gave up 1 base and J gave up 5 bases; unmatched junction bases: 9. The CDR3 loop reads CASSQAPLAGPNNEQFF. Here the CDR3 DNA reads TGCGCCAGCAGCCAAGCCCCCCTAGCGGGACCAAACAATGAGCAGTTCTTC.

This clone showed up just a few times. Its ends do not fully match the called genes, so a read error is possible. This chain uses TRBV20-1 with TRBJ2-7; D may be TRBD1 (6 bases). CDR1 DFQATT and CDR2 SNEGSKA come from the germline V gene (reference sequence). The CDR3 length is 8 residues. The CDR3 bases are TGCAGTGCTAACAGACAGGACTTC. It codes for CSANRQDF.

CDR3 sequence: CASSQNTEAFF. Written as DNA, the CDR3 is TGTGCCAGCAGCCAAAACACTGAAGCTTTCTTT. The chain combines TRBV14 with TRBJ1-1, with D unresolved. This CDR3 is 11 amino acids long. The germline V gene encodes CDR1 SGHDN and CDR2 FVKESK. The V end was cut by 2 bases, the J end by 2 bases, with 0 bases between.

The chain combines TRBV27 with TRBJ2-5; no definite D call. V lost 0 bases to trimming and J lost 6 bases, with 5 bases between them. The germline V gene has CDR1 MNHEY and CDR2 SMNVEV (reference sequence). The CDR3 is made up of 12 amino acids. Here the CDR3 reads CASSLSGQTQYF. In DNA form, the CDR3 reads TGTGCCAGCAGTTTATCCGGACAGACCCAGTACTTC.

V and J are TRBV4-2 and TRBJ1-4; D unclear. CDR1 LGHNA and CDR2 YNFKEQ come from the germline V gene. The CDR3 spans 16 residues. V was cut by 0 bases and J by 5 bases, with 13 bases left in between. CDR3 DNA sequence: TGTGCCAGCAGCCAAGAATATGGAGGGTGGAATGAAAAACTGTTTTTT. It translates to CASSQEYGGWNEKLFF.

This clone was recorded once. Other DNA sequences in this sample translate to the same CDR3. This chain links TRBV30 with TRBJ2-7, with D perhaps TRBD2 (6 bases). Per germline, CDR1 GTSNPN and CDR2 SVGIG (reference sequence). Trimming shortened V by 4 bases and J by 7 bases, and 17 bases separated the two germline ends. CDR3 length: 13 residues. CDR3 residues: CAWTPGGEGEQYF. CDR3 DNA: TGTGCCTGGACCCCCGGGGGAGAGGGTGAGCAGTACTTC.

The CDR3 coding sequence is TGTGCCAGCAGTCGCGAAGCGGGAGTTTTCTACGAGCAGTACTTC. Translation gives CASSREAGVFYEQYF. V and J are TRBV6-4 and TRBJ2-7, with 8 nucleotides matching TRBD2. The germline CDR1 and CDR2 sequences are MRHNA and SNTAGT. Trimming took 5 bases from V and 3 from J; bases not matched to a gene: 9. The length of the CDR3 is 15 residues.

This sequence joins TRBV7-2 and TRBJ1-4, with TRBD1 as a possible D gene (5 bases). Germline V gene data show CDR1 as SGHTA and CDR2 as FQGNSA. CDR3 length: 16 residues. Deletions cut 5 bases from V and 6 bases from J, with 19 bases between. In DNA form, the CDR3 reads TGTGCCAGCAGCGATCGAACCGGGACGGGGGATGAAAAACTGTTTTTT. As protein: CASSDRTGTGDEKLFF.

The chain joins TRBV27 to TRBJ2-7; D remains unclear. The germline V gene encodes CDR1 MNHEY and CDR2 SMNVEV (reference sequence). CDR3 size: 16 residues. Trimming shortened V by 7 bases and J by 0 bases, and 19 bases separated the two germline ends. For the CDR3, the DNA is TGTGCCAGCAAAACCAGGAGTGTCTCATCCTCCTACGAGCAGTACTTC. Residues: CASKTRSVSSSYEQYF.

The chain couples TRBV7-9 to TRBJ1-1; 7 bases line up with TRBD1. V gave up 4 bases and J gave up 1 base; unmatched junction bases: 12. The germline gives CDR1 SEHNR, CDR2 FQNEAQ (reference sequence). This CDR3 has 17 amino acids. CDR3 sequence reads: CASSSLRTGPTNTEAFF. The CDR3 nucleotides read TGTGCCAGCAGCTCACTCCGGACAGGACCTACGAACACTGAAGCTTTCTTT.

The chain joins TRBV5-6 to TRBJ2-1, with 7 bases lining up with TRBD2. CDR3 length equals 14 residues. Germline V CDR1 and CDR2: SGHDT, YYEEEE. V shed 6 bases, J shed 6 bases, and the junction held 9 bases outside the gene matches. The CDR3 coding sequence is TGTGCCAGCACCACGGGGGGATGGCTCAATGAGCAGTTCTTC. This gives the protein CASTTGGWLNEQFF. The full variable domain, with the rest looked up from reference TRBV5-6 and TRBJ2-1, is DAGVTQSPTHLIKTRGQQVTLRCSPKSGHDTVSWYQQALGQGPQFIFQYYEEEERQRGNFPDRFSGHQFPNYSSELNVNALLLGDSALYLCASTTGGWLNEQFFGPGTRLTVL.

The chain combines TRBV14 with TRBJ2-1; TRBD1 might be the D (6 bases). Germline CDR1 SGHDN, CDR2 FVKESK. V was pared by 0 bases and J by 7 bases, with 22 bases between. CDR3 length equals 18 residues. The DNA for the CDR3 is TGTGCCAGCAGCCAAGATCGACTGGGGGCAAAGTACAGGAATGAGCAGTTCTTC. Translated: CASSQDRLGAKYRNEQFF.

The J gene is TRBJ2-7, the V gene TRBV10-3, with 8 bases that match TRBD2. The germline CDR1 and CDR2 sequences are ENHRY and SYGVKD. The V and J ends lost 0 bases and 0 bases, in that order; junction bases with no gene match: 7. This CDR3 spans 17 amino acids. The CDR3 nucleotides read TGTGCCATCAGTGAGTCGCTTTACAGCGGGAGCTCCTACGAGCAGTACTTC. Protein: CAISESLYSGSSYEQYF.

The rearrangement links TRBV7-9 to TRBJ2-7, with TRBD2 matching 10 bases. Germline-derived CDR1 and CDR2 are SEHNR and FQNEAQ (reference sequence). J gave up 4 bases and V 5 bases, and 20 bases lay outside the gene matches. CDR3 size: 19 residues. DNA for the CDR3: TGTGCCAGCAGCCCCGCCCCACTAGCGGGGACAGCCCAGGCTTACGAGCAGTACTTC. As protein: CASSPAPLAGTAQAYEQYF. The complete variable domain, with remaining parts taken from reference TRBV7-9 and TRBJ2-7, reads DTGVSQNPRHKITKRGQNVTFRCDPISEHNRLYWYRQTLGQGPEFLTYFQNEAQLEKSRLLSDRFSAERPKGSFSTLEIQRTEQGDSAMYLCASSPAPLAGTAQAYEQYFGPGTRLTVT.

This clone was picked up a small number of times. J is TRBJ1-5 and V is TRBV27; D remains unclear. V was cut by 3 bases and J by 4 bases, with 4 bases left in between. There are 12 residues in the CDR3. Looked up from germline, CDR1 is MNHEY and CDR2 is SMNVEV (reference sequence). CDR3 in DNA: TGTGCCAGCAGTTTCCATAATCAGCCCCAGCATTTT. This codes for CASSFHNQPQHF.

This clone is a singleton in its sample. The V call is TRBV5-1, the J call TRBJ2-3; perhaps TRBD2 as D (6 bases). Between the trimmed V and J ends, which lost 1 base and 6 bases, there was a span of 6 bases. The V gene's germline CDR1 is SGHRS and CDR2 YFSETQ. The CDR3 extends over 12 amino acids. CDR3 in amino acids: CASSLRGDTQYF. The CDR3 DNA follows: TGCGCCAGCAGCTTGCGGGGGGATACGCAGTATTTT.

V and J are TRBV5-1 and TRBJ1-2, with 7 bases fitting TRBD1. Germline trimming cut 0 bases from V and 8 bases from J; bases unmatched to any gene: 7. The CDR3 has 14 residues. Germline assignment: CDR1 SGHRS and CDR2 YFSETQ. The CDR3 sequence is CASSLEGRGDGYTF. DNA for the CDR3: TGCGCCAGCAGCTTGGAGGGCAGGGGGGACGGCTACACCTTC.

This clone was counted between two and nine times. This rearrangement joins TRBV23-1 to TRBJ1-5; unclear D gene. TRBV23-1 is an ORF, with its function uncertain. This CDR3 is 14 amino acids long. V lost 0 bases to trimming and J lost 3 bases, with 6 bases between them. CDR3 bases: TGCGCCAGCAGTCAATCGAGAGCCAATCAGCCCCAGCATTTT. Translation: CASSQSRANQPQHF.

J is TRBJ2-7 and V is TRBV13; D possibly matches TRBD1 or TRBD2 (6 bases each). V lost 9 bases to trimming and J lost 3 bases, with 21 bases between them. CDR3 size: 15 residues. Looked up from germline, CDR1 is PRHDT and CDR2 is FYEKMQ (reference sequence). CDR3 sequence (DNA): TGTGCCAGTCAACTCAGGGGTGGGGGGTACTACGAGCAGTACTTC. Protein sequence: CASQLRGGGYYEQYF.

The chain employs TRBV11-3 and TRBJ2-1, with D unresolved. CDR1 and CDR2 from the germline V gene are SGHNT and YENEEA. The CDR3 is 14 residues long. V lost 2 bases and J 5 bases, leaving 10 bases between the germline ends. Here the CDR3 DNA reads TGTGCCAGCAGCTTATATCGGCGGAACAATGAGCAGTTCTTC. Protein: CASSLYRRNNEQFF.

The chain has TRBV6-6 and TRBJ1-2; 7 bases line up with TRBD1. Per germline, CDR1 MNHNY and CDR2 SVGAGI (reference sequence). The V segment lost 6 bases and the J segment 8 bases; nucleotides outside the gene matches: 15. There are 15 residues in the CDR3. CDR3 nucleotide sequence: TGTGCCAGCAGGCCCGAATGGGACAGTCGAGAGGGCTACACCTTC. Its translation: CASRPEWDSREGYTF.

This clone has a single count. This chain uses TRBV19 with TRBJ2-1, with D tentatively TRBD1 or TRBD2 (5 bases each). Germline CDR1 LNHDA, CDR2 SQIVND (reference sequence). The CDR3 has 18 amino acids. Trimming shortened V by 1 base and J by 0 bases, and 16 bases separated the two germline ends. CDR3 sequence: CASSIGLGRASSYNEQFF. The CDR3 DNA sequence: TGTGCCAGTAGTATAGGTTTGGGGCGGGCCTCCTCCTACAATGAGCAGTTCTTC.

The chain uses TRBV19 and TRBJ2-5, with 7 bases fitting TRBD2. CDR1 and CDR2 from the germline V gene are LNHDA and SQIVND (reference sequence). This CDR3 contains 14 residues. J gave up 1 base and V 5 bases, and 4 bases lay outside the gene matches. DNA of the CDR3: TGTGCCAGTAGTCGAGCGGGGCCCCAAGAGACCCAGTACTTC. This encodes CASSRAGPQETQYF.

Of note for this clone: The same CDR3 is also encoded by other DNA sequences in this sample. CDR3 coding DNA: TGTGCCAGTAGTATAGGCGGGGAGAACACTGAAGCTTTCTTT. Its protein is CASSIGGENTEAFF. This chain joins TRBV19 and TRBJ1-1, with D uncertain. Germline V gene lookup returns CDR1 LNHDA and CDR2 SQIVND (reference sequence). Trimming took 1 base from V and 1 from J, leaving 7 bases between them. CDR3 length: 14 amino acids. Filled out from reference TRBV19 and TRBJ1-1, the complete variable domain reads DGGITQSPKYLFRKEGQNVTLSCEQNLNHDAMYWYRQDPGQGLRLIYYSQIVNDFQKGDIAEGYSVSREKKESFPLTVTSAQKNPTAFYLCASSIGGENTEAFFGQGTRLTVV.

V is TRBV7-8 and J is TRBJ2-1; TRBD2 aligns across 10 bases. V lost 5 bases to trimming and J lost 3 bases; unmatched junction nucleotides: 4. This CDR3 is 15 amino acids long. CDR1 is SGHVS, CDR2 FQNEAQ, per germline. The CDR3 DNA sequence: TGTGCCAGCAGCAACATAGCGGGAGGCTACAATGAGCAGTTCTTC. Residues: CASSNIAGGYNEQFF.